This passage covers 14 T cell receptor beta chains from one sample sequenced in a study of T cell responses to AZD1222 COVID-19 vaccine. Clones were sequenced by immunoSEQ multiplex PCR, and TCRdb holds only the in-frame ones, with some missing. Of 100,000 to 150,000 clones in the sample, roughly 91% were seen once. Here the sequenced sample was peripheral blood, taken on day 0 of AZD1222 vaccination. Every receptor here comes from an adult in good health.

This chain uses TRBV9 with TRBJ2-7, with D unresolved. The CDR3 contains 15 residues. The V end lost 4 bases, the J end lost 0 bases, and 14 bases lay between the germline ends. The germline V gene encodes CDR1 SGDLS and CDR2 YYNGEE. In nucleotides, the CDR3 is TGTGCCAGCAGCCCCCAGCTCTACAGCTCCTACGAGCAGTACTTC. This gives the protein CASSPQLYSSYEQYF.

This chain uses TRBV7-2 with TRBJ1-2, with D unresolved. This CDR3 has 14 amino acids. Trimming removed 0 bases at V and 7 bases at J, with 12 bases between. Germline assignment: CDR1 SGHTA and CDR2 FQGNSA. The CDR3 DNA follows: TGTGCCAGCAGCTTAGCGGGCCAAGAGGGTGGCTACACCTTC. Translating it yields CASSLAGQEGGYTF.

CDR3: CASSSGGASADTQYF. CDR3 coding DNA: TGTGCCAGCAGCTCCGGTGGGGCTAGCGCAGATACGCAGTATTTT. This chain uses TRBV11-3 with TRBJ2-3; a weak D match, TRBD2 (6 bases). This CDR3 is 15 amino acids long. Germline values: CDR1 SGHNT, CDR2 YENEEA. V was trimmed by 4 bases and J by 4 bases, leaving 15 bases between them.

V is TRBV20-1 and J is TRBJ1-4; D remains ambiguous. Trimming cost V 3 bases and J 3 bases, with 2 bases left between them. CDR1 is DFQATT, CDR2 SNEGSKA, per germline (reference sequence). This CDR3 spans 11 amino acids. In DNA, the CDR3 is TGCAGTGCTAGCGCTAATGAAAAACTGTTTTTT. It encodes CSASANEKLFF.

The genes are TRBV7-3 and TRBJ1-1; possible D gene TRBD1, 6 bases. There are 13 residues in the CDR3. Trimming took 5 bases from V and 1 from J, leaving 8 bases between them. Germline CDR1 and CDR2: SGHTA and FQGTGA. CDR3 nucleotide sequence: TGTGCCAGCAGCATAGGGGGGAACACTGAAGCTTTCTTT. This sequence encodes CASSIGGNTEAFF.

The sample holds one count of this clone. The chain links TRBV7-3 to TRBJ2-2, with 7 bases identical to TRBD1. CDR1 and CDR2 from the germline V gene are SGHTA and FQGTGA. V lost 1 base to trimming and J lost 7 bases; unmatched junction nucleotides: 6. CDR3 length: 15 residues. CDR3 residues: CASSLIGGKDGELFF. The CDR3 bases are TGTGCCAGCAGCTTAATAGGGGGCAAGGACGGGGAGCTGTTTTTT.

Comments on this clone: The germline gene is not matched at one end of the junction; a read error may be the cause. In the same sample, other DNA sequences code for this CDR3. The chain employs TRBV6-6 and TRBJ1-1; D gene uncertain. Germline CDR1 and CDR2: MNHNY and SVGAGI (reference sequence). The CDR3 contains 11 residues. Here the CDR3 reads CASSYDTEAFF. The CDR3 bases are TGTGCCAGCAGTTACGACACCGAAGCTTTCTTT.

The rearrangement joins TRBV27 to TRBJ2-1; D is unclear. The CDR3 is 12 residues long. V lost 4 bases and J 9 bases, leaving 10 bases between the germline ends. Germline V CDR1 and CDR2: MNHEY, SMNVEV (reference sequence). The chain's CDR3 is CASSYPLGEQFF. The CDR3 nucleotides read TGTGCCAGCAGTTACCCCTTGGGTGAGCAGTTCTTC.

The chain employs TRBV3-1 (or the pseudogene TRBV3-2) and TRBJ2-7; D not certain. The CDR3 has 15 residues. V was trimmed by 0 bases and J by 0 bases, leaving 9 bases between them. Germline V gene sequence: CDR1 LGHDT, CDR2 YNNKEL (reference sequence). The CDR3 DNA sequence: TGTGCCAGCAGCCAAGACGGAGTCGGCTCCTACGAGCAGTACTTC. This encodes CASSQDGVGSYEQYF.

The rearrangement links TRBV6-4 to TRBJ2-1; 7 nucleotides agree with TRBD2. Germline-derived CDR1 and CDR2 are MRHNA and SNTAGT. Trimming removed 0 bases from V and 7 bases from J; junction bases left unmatched: 6. The CDR3 is 15 residues long. The chain's CDR3 is CASSDSGEGGNEQFF. The CDR3 region has the DNA TGTGCCAGCAGTGACTCGGGGGAGGGAGGTAATGAGCAGTTCTTC.

The CDR3 here is CASSYSGGRGYGYTF. In DNA, the CDR3 is TGTGCCAGCAGTTACTCCGGCGGAAGGGGCTATGGCTACACCTTC. The rearrangement links TRBV6-5 to TRBJ1-2; D is possibly TRBD1 (5 bases). Trimming stripped 0 bases from V and 4 bases from J, with 12 bases between. This CDR3 comprises 15 residues. Germline V gives CDR1 MNHEY, CDR2 SVGAGI.

The gene calls are TRBV6-1 and TRBJ1-6; D is ambiguous. The CDR3 covers 12 residues. V lost 2 bases to trimming and J lost 19 bases, with 15 bases between them. Per germline, CDR1 MNHNS and CDR2 SASEGT. For the CDR3, the DNA is TGTGCCAGCAGTGAAAGGTTGGGTTCCATACACTTT. Translating it yields CASSERLGSIHF.

The chain is built from TRBV30 and TRBJ2-3, with D possibly being TRBD1 or TRBD2 (5 bases each). Deletions cut 0 bases from V and 4 bases from J, with 11 bases between. The CDR3 runs to 14 residues. Germline V gene sequence: CDR1 GTSNPN, CDR2 SVGIG (reference sequence). The CDR3 reads CAWSVIRGADTQYF. The DNA of the CDR3 is TGTGCCTGGAGTGTTATAAGAGGGGCAGATACGCAGTATTTT.

The chain links TRBV10-1 to TRBJ2-5; D unresolved. Trimming left V 7 bases short and J 6 bases short, with 15 bases between. This CDR3 contains 13 residues. Germline CDR1 and CDR2: WNHNN and SYGVQD (reference sequence). CDR3 DNA: TGCGCCAGCACCCCAGTCTGGGGTAAGACCCAGTACTTC. It is translated as CASTPVWGKTQYF.